The 31 T cell receptor beta chains below come from one sample, sequenced in a study of blood T cell repertoires in COVID-19. TCRdb's table, derived via immunoSEQ multiplex PCR, lists solely in-frame clones and lacks some. The data contain around 240,000 clones, approximately 84% of them seen just once; the ten biggest clones take up over 1.5%. Sequencing was carried out using peripheral blood. The source is a woman of 80 years or more with acute or convalescent COVID-19.

This clone has just one count. The J gene is TRBJ2-7, the V gene TRBV9, with TRBD2 identical over 10 bases. Germline lookup yields CDR1 SGDLS and CDR2 YYNGEE. This CDR3 spans 16 amino acids. V shed 0 bases, J shed 6 bases, and the junction held 9 bases outside the gene matches. This chain's CDR3 is CASSVDWLAGEGEQYF. In DNA, the CDR3 is TGTGCCAGCAGCGTAGATTGGCTAGCGGGAGAGGGCGAGCAGTACTTC.

The chain employs TRBV7-3 and TRBJ2-2; no clear D. Germline V gene data show CDR1 as SGHTA and CDR2 as FQGTGA. V was pared by 5 bases and J by 6 bases, with 19 bases between. The CDR3 is 16 residues long. CDR3: CASSPSVGSWSGELFF. CDR3 DNA: TGTGCCAGCAGCCCCTCTGTGGGTAGCTGGTCCGGGGAGCTGTTTTTT. The whole variable domain, remainder taken from reference TRBV7-3 and TRBJ2-2, is GAGVSQTPSNKVTEKGKYVELRCDPISGHTALYWYRQSLGQGPEFLIYFQGTGAADDSGLPNDRFFAVRPEGSVSTLKIQRTERGDSAVYLCASSPSVGSWSGELFFGEGSRLTVL.

Judged by abundance, this clone is medium-sized. The chain links TRBV7-8 to TRBJ2-7; TRBD1 is a possible D gene (5 bases). The CDR3 covers 14 residues. Germline loops: CDR1 SGHVS, CDR2 FQNEAQ. V was shortened by 1 base and J by 1 base, with 8 bases between the two germline ends. CDR3 sequence: CASSLVPGSYEQYF. The CDR3 nucleotides read TGTGCCAGCAGCTTAGTCCCAGGGTCCTACGAGCAGTACTTC.

A few counts support this clone. The genes are TRBV7-9 and TRBJ1-5; weak D call: TRBD1 (5 bases). Germline values: CDR1 SEHNR, CDR2 FQNEAQ (reference sequence). V lost 3 bases and J lost 0, with 9 bases in between. The CDR3 consists of 15 residues. The CDR3: CASSLTADSNQPQHF. The CDR3 DNA reads TGTGCCAGCAGCTTGACAGCCGATAGCAATCAGCCCCAGCATTTT.

This clone was counted a few times. The junction departs from the called germline gene at one end, perhaps through a read error. The chain is built from TRBV7-7 and TRBJ2-2; a weak D match, TRBD2 (6 bases). The CDR3 spans 15 residues. Germline CDR1 SSHAT, CDR2 FNYEAQ (reference sequence). This chain's CDR3 is CASSPSASNTGELFF. The DNA of the CDR3 is TGTGCTAGCAGCCCTAGCGCCTCGAACACCGGGGAGCTGTTTTTT.

The chain combines TRBV7-9 with TRBJ2-2; 7 positions match TRBD1. The CDR3 loop spans 15 amino acids. In germline, CDR1 is SEHNR, CDR2 FQNEAQ (reference sequence). Trimming removed 7 bases from V and 3 bases from J; junction bases left unmatched: 8. The CDR3 nucleotides are TGTGCCAGCATCCACAGGGGCATCGACACCGGGGAGCTGTTTTTT. It specifies CASIHRGIDTGELFF.

This chain connects TRBV15 to TRBJ1-4; TRBD1 matches at 8 bases. This CDR3 is built from 14 residues. The J segment lost 3 bases and the V segment lost 3 bases, leaving 0 bases of the junction unmatched. Looked up from germline, CDR1 is LNHNV and CDR2 is YYDKDF (reference sequence). The CDR3, as DNA: TGTGCCACCAGCAGGGACAGGGCTAATGAAAAACTGTTTTTT. It codes for CATSRDRANEKLFF. Full variable domain (missing parts from reference TRBV15 and TRBJ1-4): DAMVIQNPRYQVTQFGKPVTLSCSQTLNHNVMYWYQQKSSQAPKLLFHYYDKDFNNEADTPDNFQSRRPNTSFCFLDIRSPGLGDTAMYLCATSRDRANEKLFFGSGTQLSVL.

This chain connects TRBV6-5 to TRBJ2-5; D remains ambiguous. CDR1 is MNHEY, CDR2 SVGAGI, per germline. V shed 6 bases and J shed 8 bases, with 16 bases lying between them. The CDR3 totals 13 residues. The CDR3: CASRRRVDLTQYF. CDR3 nucleotides: TGTGCCAGCAGGCGACGGGTGGATCTAACCCAGTACTTC.

This clone was seen just once. DNA for the CDR3: TGTGCCAGCAACGACAGGGTGGACTCCTACAATGAGCAGTTCTTC. Residues: CASNDRVDSYNEQFF. The rearrangement links TRBV11-1 to TRBJ2-1, with 7 bases that match TRBD1. Per the germline V gene, CDR1 is SGHAT and CDR2 is FQDESV (reference sequence). This CDR3 comprises 15 residues. V dropped 7 bases and J dropped 0; count of bases not matched to a gene: 6. The complete variable domain, with remaining parts taken from reference TRBV11-1 and TRBJ2-1, reads EAEVAQSPRYKITEKSQAVAFWCDPISGHATLYWYRQILGQGPELLVQFQDESVVDDSQLPKDRFSAERLKGVDSTLKIQPAELGDSAMYLCASNDRVDSYNEQFFGPGTRLTVL.

As regards this clone: Other DNA variants within this sample encode the same CDR3. V usage is TRBV5-1 and J usage is TRBJ2-3; 13 bases are a match to TRBD2. This CDR3 is built from 16 residues. The V segment lost 3 bases and the J segment 0 bases; nucleotides outside the gene matches: 1. The germline V gene encodes CDR1 SGHRS and CDR2 YFSETQ. CDR3 sequence reads: CASSSGLAGSTDTQYF. The CDR3 DNA sequence: TGCGCCAGCAGCTCGGGACTAGCGGGGAGCACAGATACGCAGTATTTT. Filled out from reference TRBV5-1 and TRBJ2-3, the complete variable domain reads KAGVTQTPRYLIKTRGQQVTLSCSPISGHRSVSWYQQTPGQGLQFLFEYFSETQRNKGNFPGRFSGRQFSNSRSEMNVSTLELGDSALYLCASSSGLAGSTDTQYFGPGTRLTVL.

This clone was detected once. The chain employs TRBV11-1 and TRBJ2-3; TRBD2 matches at 10 bases. This CDR3 contains 14 residues. Germline CDR1 is SGHAT and CDR2 is FQDESV (reference sequence). With V trimmed by 6 bases and J by 6 bases, 6 bases remained unmatched. The chain's CDR3 is CASRDSGRFDTQYF. CDR3 coding DNA: TGTGCCAGCAGGGATAGCGGGAGGTTTGATACGCAGTATTTT.

The chain recombines TRBV7-2 with TRBJ2-3; no clear D gene. Germline-derived CDR1 and CDR2 are SGHTA and FQGNSA. The CDR3 spans 17 residues. V was clipped by 5 bases and J by 0 bases, with 18 bases between them. In DNA form, the CDR3 reads TGTGCCAGCAGCCTCTACTCCGAGCCCTCTAGCACAGATACGCAGTATTTT. Translation gives CASSLYSEPSSTDTQYF.

This clone was detected once. The genes are TRBV7-3 and TRBJ2-3; D is unresolved. CDR1 SGHTA and CDR2 FQGTGA come from the germline V gene. The CDR3 spans 14 residues. V was clipped by 5 bases and J by 0 bases, with 9 bases between them. In DNA form, the CDR3 reads TGTGCCAGCAGCCAGGCCTCTAGCACAGATACGCAGTATTTT. Protein sequence: CASSQASSTDTQYF.

This rearrangement joins TRBV9 to TRBJ2-1, with a weak D call TRBD2 (7 bases). This CDR3 has 16 amino acids. Trimming pared 1 base from V and 7 bases from J, leaving 18 bases between. The V gene's germline CDR1 is SGDLS and CDR2 YYNGEE. The CDR3 sequence: CASSVSGGGRRNEQFF. The CDR3 coding sequence is TGTGCCAGCAGCGTATCTGGGGGGGGCCGTCGAAATGAGCAGTTCTTC.

V usage is TRBV18 and J usage is TRBJ1-3; TRBD1 matches 8 bases. Germline CDR1 is KGHSH and CDR2 is LQKENI. V trimming: 3 bases; J trimming: 0 bases; junction bases outside the gene matches: 10. The CDR3 is 18 residues long. The CDR3 DNA reads TGTGCCAGCTCACCTCACGTAGGACAGGGTTACTCTGGAAACACCATATATTTT. Amino acid sequence: CASSPHVGQGYSGNTIYF.

The chain has TRBV24-1 and TRBJ2-5; 7 positions match TRBD2. This CDR3 contains 16 residues. Germline V CDR1 and CDR2: KGHDR, SFDVKD. V lost 2 bases, J lost 4 bases, and 9 bases stayed unmatched. The CDR3: CATSDSRTSMRETQYF. The DNA of the CDR3 is TGTGCCACCAGTGATTCGAGGACTAGTATGCGAGAGACCCAGTACTTC.

V is TRBV18 and J is TRBJ2-3; D possibly corresponds to TRBD2 (6 bases). CDR3 length: 16 amino acids. In germline, CDR1 is KGHSH, CDR2 LQKENI. Deletions cut 4 bases from V and 0 bases from J, with 14 bases between. This chain's CDR3 is CASSRSGVHSTDTQYF. CDR3 bases: TGTGCCAGCTCACGATCGGGGGTTCATAGCACAGATACGCAGTATTTT.

The chain recombines TRBV4-1 with TRBJ2-3; 12 bases are shared with TRBD2. V lost 4 bases and J lost 4; bases outside the gene matches: 0. Germline V CDR1 and CDR2: MGHRA, YSYEKL. This CDR3 has 14 residues. The DNA of the CDR3 is TGCGCCAGCAGCCCTAGCGGGGGGGCAGATACGCAGTATTTT. Translated: CASSPSGGADTQYF.

The rearrangement joins TRBV5-1 to TRBJ2-7; 10 bases map to TRBD1. The trim removed 0 bases at V and 4 bases at J, leaving 7 bases unmatched. This CDR3 is 16 amino acids long. CDR1 is SGHRS and CDR2 is YFSETQ in the germline V gene. The DNA for the CDR3 is TGCGCCAGCAGCTTGGGTCGGAGACAGGGGGCTTACGAGCAGTACTTC. This gives the protein CASSLGRRQGAYEQYF.

This clone was picked up a small number of times. This chain uses TRBV3-1 (or the pseudogene TRBV3-2) with TRBJ2-2; D is possibly TRBD2 (5 bases). The ends were cut back, 1 base at V and 5 bases at J, with 11 bases in the middle. The CDR3 consists of 15 residues. Germline CDR1 is LGHDT and CDR2 is YNNKEL (reference sequence). The CDR3 DNA sequence: TGTGCCAGCAGCCAAGCTCGGGGTCCAACCGGGGAGCTGTTTTTT. It translates to CASSQARGPTGELFF.

For the CDR3, the DNA is TGTGCCAGCAGTCCCCCCGGGACAGGGCACAATGAGCAGTTCTTC. As protein: CASSPPGTGHNEQFF. J is TRBJ2-1 and V is TRBV6-1, with TRBD1 matching over 9 bases. The CDR3 is 15 residues long. V shed 5 bases, J shed 5 bases, and the junction held 7 bases outside the gene matches. Germline loops: CDR1 MNHNS, CDR2 SASEGT.

Here the CDR3 reads CASEGAGRDGYTF. The CDR3 DNA follows: TGTGCCAGCGAGGGAGCGGGTCGCGATGGCTACACCTTC. The chain joins TRBV6-5 to TRBJ1-2; no clear D. V was clipped by 8 bases and J by 6 bases, with 16 bases between them. CDR1 MNHEY and CDR2 SVGAGI come from the germline V gene. CDR3 size: 13 residues.

The CDR3 DNA reads as TGCGCCAGCAGCTTAGGTACGGGGGGAGTAAAGACCCAGTACTTC. Its translation is CASSLGTGGVKTQYF. V is TRBV5-1 and J is TRBJ2-5, with 7 bases fitting TRBD2. The V and J ends lost 2 bases and 6 bases, in that order; junction bases with no gene match: 10. Per germline, CDR1 SGHRS and CDR2 YFSETQ. The CDR3 totals 15 residues.

This chain connects TRBV7-2 to TRBJ2-7; D might be TRBD2 (5 bases). The CDR3 consists of 14 residues. In germline, CDR1 is SGHTA, CDR2 FQGNSA. V was pared by 0 bases and J by 6 bases, with 12 bases between. The CDR3 reads CASSLAGVQSEQYF. The CDR3 coding sequence is TGTGCCAGCAGCTTAGCCGGGGTGCAGAGCGAGCAGTACTTC.

CDR3 in DNA: TGCGCCAGCAGCTTGGAGCAGGGGGCAAAACACGAGCAGTACTTC. Translating it yields CASSLEQGAKHEQYF. V is TRBV5-1 and J is TRBJ2-7, with TRBD1 matching over 8 bases. The CDR3 covers 15 residues. CDR1 is SGHRS, CDR2 YFSETQ, per germline. V lost 0 bases and J lost 5; bases outside the gene matches: 7.

This clone was recorded a few times. This chain links TRBV6-2 or TRBV6-3 with TRBJ1-4; D uncertain. The CDR3 spans 15 residues. CDR1 is MNHEY, CDR2 SVGEGT, per germline. The germline V and J ends were trimmed by 4 bases and 2 bases, with 11 bases remaining between them. The CDR3 DNA sequence: TGTGCCAGCAGTTCCCGGGGATGGACTAATGAAAAACTGTTTTTT. It encodes CASSSRGWTNEKLFF.

The chain couples TRBV9 to TRBJ1-3; D gene unclear. With 2 bases removed from V and 4 bases from J, the gap between germline ends came to 13 bases. Germline V gene sequence: CDR1 SGDLS, CDR2 YYNGEE. The CDR3 spans 15 residues. The CDR3 sequence is CASSVSVVPGNTIYF. In DNA form, the CDR3 reads TGTGCCAGCAGCGTCTCGGTTGTTCCCGGAAACACCATATATTTT. Using reference TRBV9 and TRBJ1-3 for the parts outside the CDR3, the full variable domain is DSGVTQTPKHLITATGQRVTLRCSPRSGDLSVYWYQQSLDQGLQFLIQYYNGEERAKGNILERFSAQQFPDLHSELNLSSLELGDSALYFCASSVSVVPGNTIYFGEGSWLTVV.

The chain combines TRBV18 with TRBJ1-5; D is uncertain. Trimming left V 4 bases short and J 0 bases short, with 10 bases between. The CDR3 is 15 amino acids. Per germline, CDR1 KGHSH and CDR2 LQKENI. CDR3 sequence (DNA): TGTGCCAGCTCACTGGACGGGAATAGCAATCAGCCCCAGCATTTT. Translated: CASSLDGNSNQPQHF.

This clone was recorded only once. The chain employs TRBV9 and TRBJ1-3; D may be TRBD1 (6 bases). Per germline, CDR1 SGDLS and CDR2 YYNGEE. The CDR3 totals 15 residues. Trimming pared 4 bases from V and 3 bases from J, leaving 14 bases between. CDR3 bases: TGTGCCAGCAGCCCCGAGGCAGGGGATGGAAACACCATATATTTT. Translated, it gives CASSPEAGDGNTIYF.

The chain couples TRBV11-2 to TRBJ1-2; no clear D. The CDR3 consists of 12 residues. Between the trimmed V and J ends, which lost 1 base and 7 bases, there was a span of 7 bases. CDR1 and CDR2 from the germline V gene are SGHAT and FQNNGV. This chain's CDR3 is CASSLVIGGYTF. CDR3 DNA sequence: TGTGCCAGCAGCTTAGTTATCGGTGGCTACACCTTC.

This chain links TRBV6-5 with TRBJ1-4; possible D gene TRBD1, 5 bases. This CDR3 is 15 amino acids long. Trimming cost V 6 bases and J 6 bases, with 17 bases left between them. Germline V gene sequence: CDR1 MNHEY, CDR2 SVGAGI. The CDR3 nucleotides are TGTGCCAGCAGCCGATTGGGAGGGGCCGATGAAAAACTGTTTTTT. Translated: CASSRLGGADEKLFF.